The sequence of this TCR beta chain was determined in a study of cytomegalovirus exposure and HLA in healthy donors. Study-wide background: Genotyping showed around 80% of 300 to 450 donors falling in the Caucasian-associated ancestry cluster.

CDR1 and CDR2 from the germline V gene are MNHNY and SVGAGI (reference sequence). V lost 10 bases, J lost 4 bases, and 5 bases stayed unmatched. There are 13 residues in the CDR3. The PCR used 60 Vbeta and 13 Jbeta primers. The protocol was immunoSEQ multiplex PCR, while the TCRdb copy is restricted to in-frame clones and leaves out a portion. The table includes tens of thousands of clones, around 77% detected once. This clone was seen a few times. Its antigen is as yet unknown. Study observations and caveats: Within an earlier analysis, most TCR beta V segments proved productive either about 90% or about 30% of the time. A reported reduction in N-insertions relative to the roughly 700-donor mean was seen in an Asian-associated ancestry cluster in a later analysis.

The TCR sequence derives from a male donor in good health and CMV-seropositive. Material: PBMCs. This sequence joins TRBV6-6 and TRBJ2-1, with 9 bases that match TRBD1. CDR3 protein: CATTGGGYNEQFF. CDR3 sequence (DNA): TGTGCCACCACAGGGGGCGGGTACAATGAGCAGTTCTTC.